This T cell receptor (beta chain) was found in a study of T-cell memory formation after mild COVID-19. Study outcomes and limitations: For contracting clones, CD4+ ones sat mainly in CM and EM, CD8+ in EMRA. SARS-CoV-2 specificity was not confirmed for second-wave clones peaking on day 37. Later expanders leaned CD4+, whereas clones that contracted between day 15 and 85 were balanced CD4/CD8.

The ends were cut back, 4 bases at V and 3 bases at J, with 12 bases in the middle. The CDR3 sequence is 14 residues long. Barcoded TCR alpha and TCR beta cDNA libraries with UMIs came from 5'RACE using constant-segment primers. A single record per CDR3 protein comes from TCRdb applying MiXCR to the 5' RACE reads. The top ten hold about 8.6% of the sample, which has roughly 610,000 distinct CDR3 sequences, 17% seen once. This clonotype was seen a handful of times. Its target is unknown. The gene calls are TRBV12-3 or TRBV12-4 and TRBJ1-2; maybe TRBD1 (5 bases). The sample comprised PBMCs or a T cell subset sorted from them (not recorded which). The TCR sequence derives from an adult woman who had mild COVID-19 (a few samples of this study predate the infection). Cell type and time point are not known. This CDR3 reads CASSSIGTHYGYTF. In nucleotides, the CDR3 is TGTGCCAGCAGTTCGATCGGGACCCACTATGGCTACACCTTC.